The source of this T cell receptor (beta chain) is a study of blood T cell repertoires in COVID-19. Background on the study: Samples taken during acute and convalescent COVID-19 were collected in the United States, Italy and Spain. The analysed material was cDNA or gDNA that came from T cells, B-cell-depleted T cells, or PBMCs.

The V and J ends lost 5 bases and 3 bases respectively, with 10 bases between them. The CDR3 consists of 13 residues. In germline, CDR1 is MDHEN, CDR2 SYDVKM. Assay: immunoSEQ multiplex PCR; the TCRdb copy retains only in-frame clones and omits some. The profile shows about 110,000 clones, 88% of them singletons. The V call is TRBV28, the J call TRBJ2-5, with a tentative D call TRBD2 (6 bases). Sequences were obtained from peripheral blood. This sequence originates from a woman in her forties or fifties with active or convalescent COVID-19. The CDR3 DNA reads TGTGCCAGCAGTCCGGGGACTGAAGAGACCCAGTACTTC. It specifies CASSPGTEETQYF.